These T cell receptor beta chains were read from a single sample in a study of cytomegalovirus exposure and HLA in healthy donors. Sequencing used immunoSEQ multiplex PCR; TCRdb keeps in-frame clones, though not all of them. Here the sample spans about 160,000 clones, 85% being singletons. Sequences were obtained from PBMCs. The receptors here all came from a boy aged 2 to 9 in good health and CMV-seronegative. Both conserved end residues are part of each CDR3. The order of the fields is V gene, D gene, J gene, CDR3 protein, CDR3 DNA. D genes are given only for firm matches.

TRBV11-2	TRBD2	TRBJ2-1	CASSTGLANVYNEQFF	TGTGCCAGCAGCACGGGACTAGCGAACGTCTACAATGAGCAGTTCTTC
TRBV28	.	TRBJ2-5	CASSLRLLRRPGKLGGEQYF	TGTGCCAGCAGTTTAAGGTTATTGCGGCGTCCGGGGAAGTTAGGGGGTGAGCAGTACTTC
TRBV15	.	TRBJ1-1	CGGRGPQNTEAFF	TGTGGCGGAAGGGGTCCACAAAACACTGAAGCTTTCTTT
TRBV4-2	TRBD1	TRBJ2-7	CASSLTGQGGIYEQYF	TGTGCCAGCAGCCTGACAGGACAGGGGGGTATCTACGAGCAGTACTTC
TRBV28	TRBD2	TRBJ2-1	CASTSGGAGVGKKNEQFF	TGTGCCAGCACCTCAGGAGGAGCGGGAGTCGGGAAAAAAAATGAGCAGTTCTTC
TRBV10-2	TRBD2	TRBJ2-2	CASRETSGRTYTGELFF	TGCGCCAGCAGGGAAACTAGCGGGAGAACTTACACCGGGGAGCTGTTTTTT
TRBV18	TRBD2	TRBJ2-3	CASSPLEASGGTADTQYF	TGTGCCAGCTCACCCCTAGAAGCTAGCGGGGGCACTGCAGATACGCAGTATTTT
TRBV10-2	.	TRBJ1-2	CASSEFLRGGYTF	TGCGCCAGCAGTGAGTTCCTCCGGGGTGGCTACACCTTC
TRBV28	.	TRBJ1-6	CASSLSGNSPLHF	TGTGCCAGCAGTTTATCCGGGAATTCACCCCTCCACTTT
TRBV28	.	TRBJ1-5	CASMSPADQPQHF	TGTGCCAGCATGAGCCCGGCGGATCAGCCCCAGCATTTT
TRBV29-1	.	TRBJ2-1	CSGFGTRGNNEQFF	TGCAGCGGGTTCGGGACAAGGGGTAACAATGAGCAGTTCTTC